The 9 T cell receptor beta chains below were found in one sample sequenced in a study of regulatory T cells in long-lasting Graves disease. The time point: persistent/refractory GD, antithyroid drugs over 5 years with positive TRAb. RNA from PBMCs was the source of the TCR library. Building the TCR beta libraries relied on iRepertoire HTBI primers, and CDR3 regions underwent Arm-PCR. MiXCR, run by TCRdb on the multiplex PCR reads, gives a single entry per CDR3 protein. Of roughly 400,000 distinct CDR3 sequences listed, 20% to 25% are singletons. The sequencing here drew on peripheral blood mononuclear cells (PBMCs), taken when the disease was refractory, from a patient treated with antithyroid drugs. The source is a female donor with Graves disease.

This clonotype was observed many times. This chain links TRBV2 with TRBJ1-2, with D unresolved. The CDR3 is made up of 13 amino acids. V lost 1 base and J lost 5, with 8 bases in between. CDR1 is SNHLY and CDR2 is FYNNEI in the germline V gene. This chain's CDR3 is CASSEGVEYGYTF. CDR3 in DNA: TGTGCCAGCAGTGAAGGGGTCGAGTATGGCTACACCTTC.

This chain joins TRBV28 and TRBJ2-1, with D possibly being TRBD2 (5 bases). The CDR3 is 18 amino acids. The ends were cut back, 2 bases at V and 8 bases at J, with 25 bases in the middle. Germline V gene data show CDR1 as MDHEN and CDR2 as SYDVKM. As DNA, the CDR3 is TGTGCCAGCAGTTTAGGGTCCGCGGGCTCTCTTTCGGAGGATGAGCAGTTCTTC. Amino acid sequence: CASSLGSAGSLSEDEQFF.

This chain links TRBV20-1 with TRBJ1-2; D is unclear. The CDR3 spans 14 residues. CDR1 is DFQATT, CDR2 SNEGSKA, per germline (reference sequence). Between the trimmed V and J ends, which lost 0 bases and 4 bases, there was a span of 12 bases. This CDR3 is CSARDETSSYGYTF. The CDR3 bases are TGCAGTGCTAGAGATGAAACAAGTTCCTATGGCTACACCTTC.

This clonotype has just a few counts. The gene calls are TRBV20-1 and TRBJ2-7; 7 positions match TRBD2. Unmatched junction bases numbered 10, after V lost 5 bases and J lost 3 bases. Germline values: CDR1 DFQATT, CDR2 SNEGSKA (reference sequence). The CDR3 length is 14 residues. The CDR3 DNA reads TGCAGTGCTCCCAAACGGGACTATAGCTACGAGCAGTACTTC. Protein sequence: CSAPKRDYSYEQYF.

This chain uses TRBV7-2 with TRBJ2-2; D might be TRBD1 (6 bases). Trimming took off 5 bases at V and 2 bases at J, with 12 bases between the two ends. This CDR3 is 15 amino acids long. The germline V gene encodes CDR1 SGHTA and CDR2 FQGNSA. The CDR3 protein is CASSIWTVNTGELFF. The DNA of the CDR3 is TGTGCCAGCAGCATCTGGACAGTAAACACCGGGGAGCTGTTTTTT.

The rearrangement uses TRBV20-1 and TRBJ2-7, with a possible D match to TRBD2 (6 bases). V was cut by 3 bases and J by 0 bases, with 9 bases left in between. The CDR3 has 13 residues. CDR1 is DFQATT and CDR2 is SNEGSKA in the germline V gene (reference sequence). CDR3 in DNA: TGCAGTGCTAGCCCCGGGGGCTCCTACGAGCAGTACTTC. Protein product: CSASPGGSYEQYF.

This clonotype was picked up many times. Written as DNA, the CDR3 is TGTGCCAGCAAACCTTCCGGGGGGAACACTGAAGCTTTCTTT. Encoded protein: CASKPSGGNTEAFF. The V gene is TRBV6-1, the J gene TRBJ1-1; D might be TRBD1 (5 bases). The CDR3 contains 14 residues. Germline V CDR1 and CDR2: MNHNS, SASEGT. V was clipped by 7 bases and J by 1 base, with 13 bases between them.

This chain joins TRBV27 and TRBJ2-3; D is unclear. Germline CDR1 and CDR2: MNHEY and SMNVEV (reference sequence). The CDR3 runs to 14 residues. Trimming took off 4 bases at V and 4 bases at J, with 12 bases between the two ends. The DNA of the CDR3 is TGTGCCAGCAGTTCTTGGTCTCATTCAGATACGCAGTATTTT. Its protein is CASSSWSHSDTQYF.

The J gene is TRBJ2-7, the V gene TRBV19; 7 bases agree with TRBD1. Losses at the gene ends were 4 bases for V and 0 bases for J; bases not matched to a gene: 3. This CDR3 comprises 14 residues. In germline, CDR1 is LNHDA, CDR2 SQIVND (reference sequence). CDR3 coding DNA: TGTGCCAGTAGTACCTCAGGGGGCTCCTACGAGCAGTACTTC. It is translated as CASSTSGGSYEQYF.